This T cell receptor (beta chain) was retrieved from a study of CD8+CD57+ T cells in acquired aplastic anemia. Study-wide context: Mean yield of DNA from sorted CD4+ and CD8+ cells was around 3 ug.

Both TCR beta VDJ combination and CDR3 sequence profiling were carried out. Genomic DNA was the template for this profiling. TCRdb fed the reads into MiXCR, producing one record per CDR3 protein. The sample gives 200,000 to 300,000 distinct CDR3 sequences, 82% of which show up once; about two fifths is in the top ten. This CDR3 spans 14 amino acids. In germline, CDR1 is SGHNT, CDR2 YENEEA. Patients chosen for sequencing had CD8+CD57+ cells that had expanded, as shown by flow cytometry. Severe acquired aplastic anemia was present in every patient. Overall study findings and caveats: The CD8+ Simpson's diversity of patients and controls was not significantly different. Patients had around 28 CD8+ CDR3 sequences in common with controls (the shared set).

Remarks on this clonotype: Antigen specificity is unknown. An end of the junction differs from the germline gene, which may be a read error.

J is TRBJ2-3 and V is TRBV11-3, with D perhaps TRBD1 or TRBD2 (5 bases each). The receptor was derived from a human donor with aplastic anemia. Sequenced: sorted CD4+, CD8+, or CD8+CD57+ T cells (not recorded which) from PBMCs. The CDR3, as DNA: TGCGCCAGCAGCCAAGGGTTAGGGACCGATACGCAGTATTTT. Residues: CASSQGLGTDTQYF.